Below are 22 T cell receptor beta chains sequenced from a single sample in a study of blood T cell repertoires in COVID-19. The data were produced by immunoSEQ multiplex PCR, yet TCRdb's version contains in-frame clones alone and is incomplete. The sample has around 60,000 clones, 75% to 95% seen once. The specimen was peripheral blood. The receptor source for this set is a man between 60 and 75 years old with acute or convalescent COVID-19.

V and J are TRBV7-9 and TRBJ2-7, with 13 bases matching TRBD2. Losses at the gene ends were 4 bases for V and 4 bases for J; bases not matched to a gene: 7. The CDR3 loop spans 16 amino acids. Germline assignment: CDR1 SEHNR and CDR2 FQNEAQ (reference sequence). The CDR3 region is CASSSGLAGEGYEQYF. CDR3 bases: TGTGCCAGCAGCTCAGGACTAGCGGGAGAAGGTTACGAGCAGTACTTC.

The chain carries TRBV2 and TRBJ2-3, with 13 bases identical to TRBD2. Per the germline V gene, CDR1 is SNHLY and CDR2 is FYNNEI. J gave up 5 bases and V 5 bases, and 7 bases lay outside the gene matches. The CDR3 totals 16 residues. CDR3 sequence reads: CASSLGLAGDGDTQYF. As DNA, the CDR3 is TGTGCCAGCAGTCTAGGACTAGCGGGAGACGGAGATACGCAGTATTTT.

This clone occurred once. This chain connects TRBV24-1 to TRBJ2-7; TRBD1 matches at 11 bases. The CDR3 length is 14 residues. The V gene's germline CDR1 is KGHDR and CDR2 SFDVKD. V gave up 5 bases and J gave up 4 bases; unmatched junction bases: 3. CDR3 loop: CATSGGQGVYEQYF. The CDR3 region has the DNA TGTGCCACCAGTGGGGGACAGGGGGTATACGAGCAGTACTTC.

The chain carries TRBV12-5 and TRBJ2-5, with D perhaps matching TRBD1 (6 bases). CDR1 is LGHNT, CDR2 FRNRAP, per germline. Deletions cut 3 bases from V and 5 bases from J, with 10 bases between. The CDR3 spans 13 residues. The CDR3 loop reads CASGFRGEETQYF. The DNA for the CDR3 is TGTGCTAGTGGTTTCAGGGGCGAGGAGACCCAGTACTTC.

The chain combines TRBV29-1 with TRBJ2-3, with D possibly matching TRBD1 (5 bases). V lost 6 bases and J 2 bases, leaving 9 bases between the germline ends. This CDR3 has 12 residues. Germline CDR1 reads SQVTM; CDR2 reads ANQGSEA. CDR3 in amino acids: CSVDTTTDTQYF. The CDR3 DNA reads TGCAGCGTGGACACAACCACAGATACGCAGTATTTT.

The chain is built from TRBV6-2 or TRBV6-3 and TRBJ1-2; D not certain. Germline V gives CDR1 MNHEY, CDR2 SVGEGT. Deletions cut 6 bases from V and 4 bases from J, with 15 bases between. The CDR3 runs to 14 residues. CDR3 in amino acids: CASSTVRWVYGYTF. The CDR3 DNA reads as TGTGCCAGCAGCACCGTGAGGTGGGTCTATGGCTACACCTTC.

The chain combines TRBV29-1 with TRBJ2-1, with 7 bases identical to TRBD2. This CDR3 has 12 amino acids. Per germline, CDR1 SQVTM and CDR2 ANQGSEA. Losses at the gene ends were 4 bases for V and 10 bases for J; bases not matched to a gene: 7. The CDR3 DNA follows: TGCAGCGTTGCCGTGGCGGGAGTCGAGCAGTTCTTC. Translating gives CSVAVAGVEQFF.

This sequence joins TRBV28 and TRBJ1-3, with D tentatively TRBD1 (5 bases). The germline V gene has CDR1 MDHEN and CDR2 SYDVKM. This CDR3 is built from 14 residues. Trimming cost V 6 bases and J 4 bases, with 13 bases left between them. The CDR3 DNA reads as TGTGCCAGCAGCGGGGGGATTTCGGGAAACACCATATATTTT. It yields the protein CASSGGISGNTIYF. Filled out from reference TRBV28 and TRBJ1-3, the complete variable domain reads DVKVTQSSRYLVKRTGEKVFLECVQDMDHENMFWYRQDPGLGLRLIYFSYDVKMKEKGDIPEGYSVSREKKERFSLILESASTNQTSMYLCASSGGISGNTIYFGEGSWLTVV.

Written as DNA, the CDR3 is TGTGCCAGCAGCTTAGGCCGGGGTTCTGGGGCCAACGTCCTGACTTTC. Protein sequence: CASSLGRGSGANVLTF. The rearrangement joins TRBV11-2 to TRBJ2-6, with TRBD2 as a possible D gene (5 bases). Germline V gene data show CDR1 as SGHAT and CDR2 as FQNNGV. CDR3 length: 16 amino acids. V lost 1 base to trimming and J lost 1 base, with 8 bases between them.

This clone appeared once. The chain carries TRBV29-1 and TRBJ1-1; D is possibly TRBD1 (6 bases). Trimming left V 3 bases short and J 5 bases short, with 10 bases between. The CDR3 covers 12 residues. Looked up from germline, CDR1 is SQVTM and CDR2 is ANQGSEA. The CDR3 DNA reads as TGCAGCGTTGAGCGGGGGCGAACTGAAGCTTTCTTT. Amino acids: CSVERGRTEAFF.

This chain links TRBV19 with TRBJ2-2, with 7 positions matching TRBD1. CDR1 and CDR2 from the germline V gene are LNHDA and SQIVND (reference sequence). The CDR3 has 19 amino acids. The trim removed 3 bases at V and 0 bases at J, leaving 13 bases unmatched. CDR3 sequence reads: CASSIRRGQGRSNTGELFF. The CDR3, as DNA: TGTGCCAGTAGTATCAGAAGGGGGCAGGGAAGGTCGAACACCGGGGAGCTGTTTTTT.

The genes are TRBV9 and TRBJ2-1; no clear D gene. The length of the CDR3 is 12 residues. Germline CDR1 is SGDLS and CDR2 is YYNGEE. V was trimmed by 4 bases and J by 8 bases, leaving 10 bases between them. CDR3 nucleotides: TGTGCCAGCAGCCACATGGGCGATGAGCAGTTCTTC. Its translation is CASSHMGDEQFF.

This clone was seen only once. The rearrangement links TRBV3-1 (or the pseudogene TRBV3-2) to TRBJ1-3; D may be TRBD1 (5 bases). V lost 4 bases, J lost 2 bases, and 15 bases lay in between. Germline-derived CDR1 and CDR2 are LGHDT and YNNKEL (reference sequence). CDR3 length equals 16 residues. The CDR3 reads CASSPGGAGTGNTIYF. The CDR3 DNA follows: TGTGCCAGCAGCCCAGGCGGGGCGGGCACTGGAAACACCATATATTTT.

The genes are TRBV20-1 and TRBJ2-5; D call uncertain. Germline values: CDR1 DFQATT, CDR2 SNEGSKA (reference sequence). The germline V and J ends were trimmed by 3 bases and 5 bases, with 10 bases remaining between them. The CDR3 has 12 amino acids. CDR3 region: CSASSLVETQYF. The DNA for the CDR3 is TGCAGTGCTAGTAGTCTAGTGGAGACCCAGTACTTC.

The rearrangement joins TRBV24-1 to TRBJ2-1; TRBD2 matches 15 bases. J lost 7 bases, V lost 4 bases, and 16 bases had no gene match. The CDR3 has 20 residues. Germline V gene sequence: CDR1 KGHDR, CDR2 SFDVKD. CDR3 bases: TGTGCCACCAGTGACGCTGGACTAGCGGGAGGGCCCCATTACATGAATGAGCAGTTCTTC. Translating gives CATSDAGLAGGPHYMNEQFF.

This chain links TRBV10-3 with TRBJ2-1; perhaps TRBD2 as D (7 bases). The length of the CDR3 is 14 residues. Between the trimmed V and J ends, which lost 2 bases and 7 bases, there was a span of 12 bases. Germline V gives CDR1 ENHRY, CDR2 SYGVKD. In nucleotides, the CDR3 is TGTGCCATCAGTGAGGTGGGGGGGCTAAATGAGCAGTTCTTC. Translation gives CAISEVGGLNEQFF.

The genes are TRBV7-2 and TRBJ1-5; D possibly corresponds to TRBD1 (6 bases). CDR3 length: 16 amino acids. The V gene's germline CDR1 is SGHTA and CDR2 FQGNSA. V lost 1 base, J lost 3 bases, and 13 bases lay in between. The CDR3 spells CASSLGWAGDNQPQHF. The CDR3 bases are TGTGCCAGCAGCTTAGGGTGGGCAGGGGACAATCAGCCCCAGCATTTT.

This clone was detected once. The gene calls are TRBV5-3 and TRBJ1-1, with D possibly TRBD1 on 6 matching bases. TRBV5-3 is an ORF for which the function is uncertain. The V and J ends lost 4 bases and 6 bases respectively, with 25 bases between them. The CDR3 extends over 17 amino acids. CDR3 loop: CARSLTLGGPGSAEAFF. In nucleotides, the CDR3 is TGTGCCAGAAGCCTGACCCTGGGGGGGCCGGGTTCGGCTGAAGCTTTCTTT.

The rearrangement links TRBV28 to TRBJ1-2; 9 nucleotides agree with TRBD1. CDR3 size: 13 residues. CDR1 and CDR2 (germline): MDHEN, SYDVKM. The J segment lost 4 bases and the V segment lost 10 bases, leaving 7 bases of the junction unmatched. The CDR3 DNA follows: TGTGCCAACAAGGACAGGGGAACCTATGGCTACACCTTC. This translates into CANKDRGTYGYTF.

The CDR3 here is CASSKGQLDYGYTF. The CDR3 DNA is TGTGCCAGTAGTAAAGGACAGCTCGACTATGGCTACACCTTC. The chain recombines TRBV19 with TRBJ1-2; weak D call: TRBD1 (6 bases). V lost 4 bases and J 3 bases, leaving 12 bases between the germline ends. Looked up from germline, CDR1 is LNHDA and CDR2 is SQIVND (reference sequence). This CDR3 comprises 14 residues.

The V gene is TRBV27, the J gene TRBJ1-6; tentatively, D is TRBD1 (5 bases). Deletions cut 2 bases from V and 8 bases from J, with 22 bases between. Germline CDR1 MNHEY, CDR2 SMNVEV (reference sequence). The CDR3 has 18 residues. CDR3 coding DNA: TGTGCCAGCAGTTTACGTGTTGGAACAGGCCGCTTAGATTCACCCCTCCACTTT. Protein product: CASSLRVGTGRLDSPLHF.

The chain carries TRBV7-2 and TRBJ1-5; D unresolved. This CDR3 spans 14 amino acids. Germline assignment: CDR1 SGHTA and CDR2 FQGNSA. Trimming stripped 2 bases from V and 6 bases from J, with 11 bases between. CDR3 protein: CASSLFGGVQPQHF. The CDR3 DNA reads TGTGCCAGCAGCTTATTTGGAGGTGTTCAGCCCCAGCATTTT.